There are many counts of the clone carrying this T cell receptor (beta chain). The antigen remains undetermined. This sample was included in a study of T cells in Graves' hyperthyroidism and ophthalmopathy. Study-wide context: It was at initial diagnosis, before any treatment, that peripheral blood was collected.

TCR beta CDR3 region amplification was performed from RNA transcripts. TCR CDR3 regions were first amplified by RT-PCR with HTBI primers. TCRdb processed the multiplex PCR reads anew with MiXCR; each CDR3 protein has one entry. In the table there are about 280,000 distinct CDR3 sequences, 25% to 30% of which are singletons. Any symptoms of ophthalmopathy came after the first hyperthyroidism diagnosis, from which the blood sample dates. Fresh 10 ml peripheral blood yielded PBMCs. Notes on the study in general: Stable hyperthyroidism was separated from ophthalmopathy by a model based on 13 V-J features.

CDR3 length equals 16 residues. The V gene lost 0 bases and the J gene lost 4 bases, with 15 bases spanning the gap. Germline assignment: CDR1 MNHEY and CDR2 SVGAGI. Sequencing input: blood. The rearrangement uses TRBV6-5 and TRBJ1-1; weak D call: TRBD1 (5 bases). The clonotype originates from a man between 35 and 55 years old with Graves' hyperthyroidism that later progressed to Graves' ophthalmopathy. In nucleotides, the CDR3 is TGTGCCAGCAGTTACTCTGCAGGGCGAGAGACCACTGAAGCTTTCTTT. The encoded protein is CASSYSAGRETTEAFF.